This T cell receptor beta chain emerged from a study of T cells in Graves' hyperthyroidism and ophthalmopathy. About the study: Blood was drawn when the patient was first diagnosed and still untreated.

Findings and caveats of the study: Blood shared most expanded thyroid clonotypes above 0.001.

This CDR3 is 14 amino acids long. The germline V and J ends were trimmed by 0 bases and 3 bases, with 7 bases remaining between them. The germline CDR1 and CDR2 sequences are SGDLS and YYNGEE. The TCR beta CDR3 regions underwent amplification using RNA transcripts as the source. A first-round RT-PCR of the TCR CDR3 used the HTBI primer set. Via MiXCR, TCRdb re-called the multiplex PCR reads, giving one row per CDR3 protein. The repertoire consists of around 200,000 distinct CDR3 sequences, with 17% occurring once and the leading ten covering approximately 28%. No ophthalmopathy progression within 18 months constituted stable Graves' hyperthyroidism. Diagnosing involved the use of clinical symptoms, serum thyroxine and TRAb, thyroid ultrasound and orbital computed tomography. This clonotype was recorded a few times. Its antigen is unknown.

The chain recombines TRBV9 with TRBJ2-4, with TRBD2 as a possible D gene (5 bases). The specimen was blood. This clonotype originated in a woman between 50 and 59 years old with Graves' hyperthyroidism. CDR3 sequence: CASSVDGNKNIQYF. The CDR3 region has the DNA TGTGCCAGCAGCGTAGACGGGAACAAAAACATTCAGTACTTC.